This TCR beta chain was recorded in a study of blood T cells in healthy people across ages. Study context: Every two T cells gave about one barcoded beta molecule via template switching.

The CDR3 loop spans 14 amino acids. Germline V CDR1 and CDR2: DFQATT, SNEGSKA (reference sequence). Trimming at V came to 1 base and at J to 6 bases, leaving 2 bases not matched to a gene. Study-wide points: Total diversity from one million sequenced T cells was likely underestimated.

A second 7 to 11 cycle PCR used barcoded and J-beta primers. No fewer than 3 million CDR3-containing paired-end reads came from each sample. TCRdb reprocessed the 5' RACE reads via MiXCR and lists one record per CDR3 protein. The sample holds 1.2 million to 1.5 million distinct CDR3 sequences; approximately 59% are singletons and the top ten take roughly 7%. There were at least 5.5 micrograms of total RNA extracted from every sample. As to this clonotype: The antigen is undetermined.

Material for sequencing was blood. The sequence was obtained from a man between 18 and 29 years old in good health. The genes are TRBV20-1 and TRBJ1-5, with TRBD1 identical over 11 bases. CDR3 sequence reads: CSARGTGGVQPQHF. CDR3 in DNA: TGCAGTGCTAGAGGGACAGGGGGCGTTCAGCCCCAGCATTTT.